This T cell receptor (beta chain) was documented in a study of blood T cell repertoires in COVID-19. In the study overall: PBMCs, B-cell-depleted T cells, or T cells were the source of the cDNA or gDNA that made up the material.

Only in-frame clones appear in the TCRdb table, and some are missing; sequencing was by immunoSEQ multiplex PCR. The sample shows over 9,000 clones, approximately 80% of them seen only once. The TCR comes from a man between 65 and 85 years old with active COVID-19. Material: peripheral blood.

The CDR3 nucleotides read TGCGCCAGCAGCCCCCATGGAGCGGGAGGCGACCAGCAGTACTTC. Encoded protein: CASSPHGAGGDQQYF. The V and J genes are TRBV4-1 and TRBJ2-7; 9 positions match TRBD2. Germline CDR1 MGHRA, CDR2 YSYEKL. Germline trimming cut 4 bases from V and 8 bases from J; bases unmatched to any gene: 12. The CDR3 sequence is 15 residues long.